This T cell receptor beta chain came from a study of blood T cell repertoires in COVID-19. Study-wide context: T cells, B-cell-depleted T cells, or PBMCs provided the cDNA or gDNA that served as material.

Authors' methods: Reference gene primer amplification gave nucleated cell count estimates. Generated by immunoSEQ multiplex PCR, the TCRdb table keeps only in-frame clones and is missing some. V, J and clone size derive from that table, while D and trimming were established from the DNA sequence. The data hold 130,000 to 150,000 clones, with 70% to 90% observed a single time. The CDR3 is 10 amino acids. Trimming left V 4 bases short and J 11 bases short, with 7 bases between. Per germline, CDR1 SNHLY and CDR2 FYNNEI. The TCR sequence derives from a woman in her fifties or sixties with COVID-19, enrolled during active disease. The specimen was peripheral blood. The chain employs TRBV2 and TRBJ2-3, with a weak D call TRBD2 (5 bases). CDR3 protein: CASSVGLQYF. The CDR3 DNA reads as TGTGCCAGCAGTGTCGGACTGCAGTATTTT.